These 28 T cell receptor beta chains were sequenced from one sample in a study of OX40 agonist ivuxolimab in advanced cancers. Method: immunoSEQ multiplex PCR; TCRdb's copy keeps in-frame clones and lacks some. In the table there are 35,000 to 50,000 clones, 70% to 90% of which are singletons. The sample in question was CD4+ or CD8+ T cells sorted from blood, obtained in a trial of the OX40 agonist ivuxolimab. These receptors were obtained from an adult with an advanced solid tumor such as melanoma, head and neck, liver or kidney cancer.

This sequence joins TRBV27 and TRBJ1-5; TRBD1 agrees at 8 bases. V gave up 4 bases and J gave up 6 bases; unmatched junction bases: 8. The CDR3 has 15 amino acids. Germline CDR1 MNHEY, CDR2 SMNVEV (reference sequence). The DNA for the CDR3 is TGTGCCAGCAGTTCGACAGGGGTTGTTTCTCAGCCCCAGCATTTT. Its protein product is CASSSTGVVSQPQHF.

This chain uses TRBV28 with TRBJ1-5; D gene uncertain. Trimming removed 7 bases at V and 0 bases at J, with 7 bases between. The CDR3 sequence is 13 residues long. Germline assignment: CDR1 MDHEN and CDR2 SYDVKM. The CDR3 DNA reads TGTGCCAGCAATTACGTTAGCAATCAGCCCCAGCATTTT. Residues: CASNYVSNQPQHF.

CDR3 bases: TGTGCCAGTAGTACCGGACAGGTTTACTCTGGGGCCAACGTCCTGACTTTC. It is translated as CASSTGQVYSGANVLTF. J is TRBJ2-6 and V is TRBV19; 7 nucleotides agree with TRBD1. The CDR3 has 17 residues. Germline V gene sequence: CDR1 LNHDA, CDR2 SQIVND (reference sequence). V trimming: 4 bases; J trimming: 0 bases; junction bases outside the gene matches: 6.

This clone has more than one count but fewer than ten. The chain carries TRBV9 and TRBJ1-6; TRBD1 is a possible D gene (5 bases). From germline, CDR1 is SGDLS and CDR2 YYNGEE. The CDR3 is 13 residues long. V shed 1 base and J shed 11 bases, with 10 bases lying between them. CDR3 protein: CASSVWGNPPLHF. The CDR3, as DNA: TGTGCCAGCAGCGTATGGGGGAATCCACCCCTCCACTTT.

The rearrangement links TRBV4-1 to TRBJ1-2; 10 bases match TRBD1. The CDR3 totals 15 residues. Trimming cost V 1 base and J 8 bases; bases outside gene matches: 7. Germline CDR1 reads MGHRA; CDR2 reads YSYEKL. This chain's CDR3 is CASSQVGTGVVGYTF. The CDR3 bases are TGCGCCAGCAGCCAAGTGGGGACAGGGGTGGTGGGCTACACCTTC.

V usage is TRBV27 and J usage is TRBJ2-7; 8 bases map to TRBD1. The CDR3 totals 13 residues. Trimming removed 4 bases from V and 3 bases from J; junction bases left unmatched: 2. The V gene's germline CDR1 is MNHEY and CDR2 SMNVEV (reference sequence). The CDR3: CASSSGGLYEQYF. The CDR3 coding sequence is TGTGCCAGCAGTTCAGGGGGCCTCTACGAGCAGTACTTC.

To note about this clone: The sample holds other DNA sequences that translate to the same CDR3. The CDR3 region has the DNA TGCAGCGTTGAGATGGCCGGGGAGCTGTTTTTT. It codes for CSVEMAGELFF. V and J are TRBV29-1 and TRBJ2-2; D is ambiguous. V lost 3 bases, J lost 6 bases, and 5 bases lay in between. The CDR3 covers 11 residues. Germline V lookup: CDR1 SQVTM, CDR2 ANQGSEA.

J is TRBJ2-1 and V is TRBV6-5; D uncertain. The CDR3 extends over 15 amino acids. Germline V gene lookup returns CDR1 MNHEY and CDR2 SVGAGI. V shed 2 bases and J shed 0 bases, with 8 bases lying between them. CDR3 DNA sequence: TGTGCCAGCAGTTACGGTCCAGCCTCCTACAATGAGCAGTTCTTC. It yields the protein CASSYGPASYNEQFF.

The DNA for the CDR3 is TGTGCCAGCAGCTTGGAAGGGGGCGCTGAAGCTTTCTTT. Translated: CASSLEGGAEAFF. The J gene is TRBJ1-1, the V gene TRBV5-4; 7 bases fit TRBD1. Germline V gives CDR1 SGHNT, CDR2 YYREEE (reference sequence). The CDR3 covers 13 residues. The V gene end was trimmed by 0 bases and the J gene end by 6 bases; junction bases not matched to a gene: 2. Looking up the rest from reference TRBV5-4 and TRBJ1-1 gives the full variable domain: ETGVTQSPTHLIKTRGQQVTLRCSSQSGHNTVSWYQQALGQGPQFIFQYYREEENGRGNFPPRFSGLQFPNYSSELNVNALELDDSALYLCASSLEGGAEAFFGQGTRLTVV.

The chain joins TRBV7-9 to TRBJ2-7; D remains unclear. Germline CDR1 SEHNR, CDR2 FQNEAQ (reference sequence). V lost 1 base to trimming and J lost 4 bases, with 8 bases between them. The CDR3 spans 13 residues. The DNA of the CDR3 is TGTGCCAGCAGCTTAGAGGGCCCTTACGAGCAGTACGTC. Its translation: CASSLEGPYEQYV.

The V gene is TRBV11-2, the J gene TRBJ1-6; D is perhaps TRBD1 (6 bases). Trimming shortened V by 2 bases and J by 10 bases, and 15 bases separated the two germline ends. Germline values: CDR1 SGHAT, CDR2 FQNNGV. The CDR3 contains 15 residues. The CDR3 nucleotides are TGTGCCAGCAGCTTAAGGCAGGGGATCCTGTCACCCCTCCACTTT. Its translation is CASSLRQGILSPLHF.

V is TRBV4-1 and J is TRBJ1-5, with a possible D match to TRBD1 (5 bases). V was pared by 0 bases and J by 6 bases, with 15 bases between. Germline V gives CDR1 MGHRA, CDR2 YSYEKL. The CDR3 totals 16 residues. The CDR3 sequence is CASSQDLGPPRQPQHF. The CDR3 bases are TGCGCCAGCAGCCAAGATCTGGGGCCCCCCCGTCAGCCCCAGCATTTT.

The chain has TRBV6-5 and TRBJ2-7, with D possibly TRBD1 on 6 matching bases. The CDR3 has 14 residues. Trimming pared 6 bases from V and 6 bases from J, leaving 18 bases between. In germline, CDR1 is MNHEY, CDR2 SVGAGI. CDR3 amino acids: CASRRTDSALEQYV. The CDR3 DNA follows: TGTGCCAGCAGACGGACAGACTCGGCTCTCGAGCAGTACGTC.

The rearrangement joins TRBV25-1 to TRBJ1-1; D is possibly TRBD1 (5 bases). This CDR3 contains 15 residues. The ends were cut back, 1 base at V and 1 base at J, with 10 bases in the middle. Germline values: CDR1 MGHDK, CDR2 SYGVNS. CDR3 DNA: TGTGCCAGCAGTGAATTGTATGGACAGAACACTGAAGCTTTCTTT. This translates into CASSELYGQNTEAFF. The variable domain in full, completed from reference TRBV25-1 and TRBJ1-1, reads EADIYQTPRYLVIGTGKKITLECSQTMGHDKMYWYQQDPGMELHLIHYSYGVNSTEKGDLSSESTVSRIRTEHFPLTLESARPSHTSQYLCASSELYGQNTEAFFGQGTRLTVV.

V is TRBV7-8 and J is TRBJ2-5; 7 bases map to TRBD1. Germline V lookup: CDR1 SGHVS, CDR2 FQNEAQ. The CDR3 length is 17 residues. V shed 2 bases, J shed 2 bases, and the junction held 11 bases outside the gene matches. The CDR3 DNA is TGTGCCAGCAGCTTATGGTCGAGGGGGCCGAAGCAAGAGACCCAGTACTTC. It is translated as CASSLWSRGPKQETQYF.

This chain joins TRBV29-1 and TRBJ2-7; D may match TRBD1 or TRBD2 (5 bases each). Germline CDR1 reads SQVTM; CDR2 reads ANQGSEA. With 4 bases removed from V and 3 bases from J, the gap between germline ends came to 13 bases. The CDR3 covers 13 residues. This CDR3 is CSVVRGGFYEQYV. The CDR3 DNA follows: TGCAGCGTTGTGAGGGGTGGCTTCTACGAGCAGTACGTC.

The V and J genes are TRBV5-1 and TRBJ2-7; 9 nucleotides align to TRBD1. Germline CDR1 and CDR2: SGHRS and YFSETQ. The junction had 5 bases not matched to a gene; V was cut back by 0 bases and J by 4 bases. The length of the CDR3 is 15 residues. CDR3 sequence (DNA): TGCGCCAGCAGCTTGGCACAGGGGGCCCAATACGAGCAGTACTTC. Its protein product is CASSLAQGAQYEQYF.

The genes are TRBV13 and TRBJ2-3, with 7 bases fitting TRBD1. With 5 bases clipped from V and 2 bases from J, the junction kept 13 bases outside the gene matches. This CDR3 spans 17 amino acids. The germline CDR1 and CDR2 sequences are PRHDT and FYEKMQ (reference sequence). The CDR3 reads CASSVQDRNSFTDTQYF. CDR3 coding DNA: TGTGCCAGCAGCGTGCAGGACAGGAACTCTTTCACAGATACGCAGTATTTT.

V is TRBV5-1 and J is TRBJ1-6, with no clear D. Per germline, CDR1 SGHRS and CDR2 YFSETQ. CDR3 size: 15 residues. V was shortened by 5 bases and J by 8 bases, with 17 bases between the two germline ends. CDR3 sequence (DNA): TGCGCCAGCAGTTTGACGGGGTGGGGAGATTCACCCCTCCACTTT. Encoded protein: CASSLTGWGDSPLHF.

The chain is built from TRBV6-6 and TRBJ2-5, with a possible D match to TRBD2 (6 bases). V gave up 2 bases and J gave up 3 bases, with 13 bases separating them. Looked up from germline, CDR1 is MNHNY and CDR2 is SVGAGI (reference sequence). CDR3 length: 15 amino acids. In DNA, the CDR3 is TGTGCCAGCAGTTACACCTGGGAGGAAAAAGAGACCCAGTACTTC. Translating it yields CASSYTWEEKETQYF.

The V gene is TRBV28, the J gene TRBJ2-7, with D possibly being TRBD2 (5 bases). The CDR3 is made up of 14 amino acids. CDR1 is MDHEN, CDR2 SYDVKM, per germline. Trimming stripped 5 bases from V and 6 bases from J, with 17 bases between. Here the CDR3 DNA reads TGTGCCAGCAGTAACGCCGCGGGTTGGGGCGAGCAGTACTTC. This encodes CASSNAAGWGEQYF.

The chain employs TRBV5-6 and TRBJ2-7; D gene unclear. Germline V lookup: CDR1 SGHDT, CDR2 YYEEEE. The CDR3 runs to 15 residues. V dropped 2 bases and J dropped 2 bases, with 14 bases sitting between them. The CDR3 spells CASSLLGDFTYEQYV. The CDR3 DNA reads TGTGCCAGCAGCTTATTAGGCGACTTCACCTACGAGCAGTACGTC.

This chain uses TRBV10-2 with TRBJ2-1, with a weak D call TRBD1 (6 bases). Trimming pared 5 bases from V and 0 bases from J, leaving 11 bases between. Germline V gene lookup returns CDR1 WSHSY and CDR2 SAAADI. The CDR3 covers 15 residues. The CDR3 is CASSFGGYSYNEQFF. The CDR3 nucleotides are TGCGCCAGCAGTTTTGGGGGCTACTCCTACAATGAGCAGTTCTTC.

The rearrangement joins TRBV5-1 to TRBJ2-7; 8 nucleotides agree with TRBD1. Per germline, CDR1 SGHRS and CDR2 YFSETQ. With V trimmed by 2 bases and J by 2 bases, 9 bases remained unmatched. There are 16 residues in the CDR3. The CDR3 region is CASSFPETGETYEQYF. The CDR3 region has the DNA TGCGCCAGCAGCTTCCCCGAGACAGGGGAAACCTACGAGCAGTACTTC.

CDR3 in DNA: TGTGCCAGCAGCCACCCAATTAGCGGGGCCCTCACCTACGAGCAGTACTTC. This gives the protein CASSHPISGALTYEQYF. The chain has TRBV4-2 and TRBJ2-7, with 8 nucleotides matching TRBD2. Germline loops: CDR1 LGHNA, CDR2 YNFKEQ. V shed 3 bases and J 2 bases; nucleotides not matched to a gene: 12. This CDR3 region has 17 residues.

The chain combines TRBV28 with TRBJ1-3; D is ambiguous. Germline assignment: CDR1 MDHEN and CDR2 SYDVKM. CDR3 length equals 16 residues. Trimming removed 3 bases from V and 0 bases from J, with 12 bases in between. This CDR3 is CASSFSRMSSGNTIYF. In DNA form, the CDR3 reads TGTGCCAGCAGTTTTAGCCGGATGAGCTCTGGAAACACCATATATTTT.

V and J are TRBV6-5 and TRBJ1-2, with D tentatively TRBD1 (5 bases). This CDR3 has 11 amino acids. The germline CDR1 and CDR2 sequences are MNHEY and SVGAGI. V was cut by 8 bases and J by 6 bases, with 10 bases left in between. The CDR3 is CASFKGNGYTF. The DNA for the CDR3 is TGTGCCAGCTTCAAGGGGAATGGCTACACCTTC.

For this clone: As the CDR3 is not closed by the conserved phenylalanine or tryptophan, this likely results from a read error. The DNA is left out, because the CDR3 cannot be placed on it with certainty; the CDR3 is given as TCRdb lists it. The rearrangement uses TRBV4-2 and TRBJ2-3; the table's D call of TRBD2 was not tested on the DNA. Germline V gene lookup returns CDR1 LGHNA and CDR2 YNFKEQ. The CDR3 spans 11 residues, counting both ends. This chain's CDR3 is CASSQQLAGVY.